This TCR beta chain was identified during a study of T cells in localized non-small cell lung cancer. TCRdb's table, derived via immunoSEQ multiplex PCR, lists solely in-frame clones and lacks some. This table has approximately 24,000 clones, approximately 81% appearing once. The ends lost 5 bases at V and 3 bases at J; junction bases unmatched: 4. This CDR3 is 15 amino acids long. Germline V gives CDR1 SGHAT, CDR2 FQNNGV. The genes are TRBV11-2 and TRBJ2-1, with 10 bases identical to TRBD1. The source was peripheral blood, collected before any cancer treatment. The sequence was collected from a man aged 40 to 70 with stage III squamous cell lung carcinoma. The CDR3 nucleotides read TGTGCCAGCAGCCGTGGACAGGGGGGCTACAATGAGCAGTTCTTC. Residues: CASSRGQGGYNEQFF.